These 13 T cell receptor beta chains came from one sample sequenced in a study of cytomegalovirus exposure and HLA in healthy donors. This PCR relied on a set of 60 Vbeta primers and 13 Jbeta primers. Using immunoSEQ multiplex PCR, the repertoire was profiled, and TCRdb retains in-frame clones only, with some absent. The sample yields around 140,000 clones, roughly three quarters seen once. The sequencing sample was made of PBMCs. These receptors were collected from a male donor in good health and CMV-seronegative.

The chain carries TRBV5-4 and TRBJ1-1, with D maybe TRBD1 (5 bases). The germline V and J ends were trimmed by 3 bases and 3 bases, with 9 bases remaining between them. The germline V gene has CDR1 SGHNT and CDR2 YYREEE (reference sequence). This CDR3 is 13 amino acids long. DNA for the CDR3: TGTGCCAGCAGCTCCGACAGTCACACTGAAGCTTTCTTT. Encoded protein: CASSSDSHTEAFF.

The rearrangement joins TRBV11-2 to TRBJ1-4; 8 nucleotides match TRBD1. The CDR3 covers 12 residues. J lost 10 bases, V lost 5 bases, and 3 bases had no gene match. Germline V gives CDR1 SGHAT, CDR2 FQNNGV. DNA of the CDR3: TGTGCCAGCAGCGAGGACAGGGTAAAACTGTTTTTT. Translating gives CASSEDRVKLFF. The whole variable domain, remainder taken from reference TRBV11-2 and TRBJ1-4, is EAGVAQSPRYKIIEKRQSVAFWCNPISGHATLYWYQQILGQGPKLLIQFQNNGVVDDSQLPKDRFSAERLKGVDSTLKIQPAKLEDSAVYLCASSEDRVKLFFGSGTQLSVL.

The chain recombines TRBV5-6 with TRBJ2-5; no firm D call. V dropped 0 bases and J dropped 1 base, with 10 bases sitting between them. This CDR3 is built from 15 residues. Germline CDR1 SGHDT, CDR2 YYEEEE. In DNA, the CDR3 is TGTGCCAGCAGCTTGGACGCGCGTTTCCAAGAGACCCAGTACTTC. It codes for CASSLDARFQETQYF.

The genes are TRBV7-2 and TRBJ1-4; the match to TRBD1 covers 10 bases. The germline CDR1 and CDR2 sequences are SGHTA and FQGNSA. This CDR3 is built from 15 residues. V gave up 2 bases and J gave up 11 bases; unmatched junction bases: 8. CDR3 amino acids: CASSLRIDRGQKLFF. The CDR3 bases are TGTGCCAGCAGCTTAAGAATCGACAGGGGGCAGAAACTGTTTTTT.

As regards this clone: Relative to the germline gene, one junction end is altered; a read error may explain this. This chain connects TRBV7-7 to TRBJ2-5; the D is unclear. This CDR3 comprises 15 residues. In germline, CDR1 is SSHAT, CDR2 FNYEAQ (reference sequence). The CDR3 nucleotides are TGTGCTAGCAGCTTAGTAGGCAGCGCCACAGAGACCCAGTACTTC. As protein: CASSLVGSATETQYF.

This sequence joins TRBV27 and TRBJ2-1; D is ambiguous. The V gene lost 2 bases and the J gene lost 5 bases, with 7 bases spanning the gap. The germline V gene has CDR1 MNHEY and CDR2 SMNVEV (reference sequence). This CDR3 has 13 residues. The CDR3 spells CASSLATNNEQFF. CDR3 bases: TGTGCCAGCAGTTTAGCCACAAACAATGAGCAGTTCTTC.

This rearrangement joins TRBV6-5 to TRBJ1-1, with TRBD1 matching 8 bases. With 0 bases clipped from V and 8 bases from J, the junction kept 5 bases outside the gene matches. The CDR3 spans 14 residues. Germline CDR1 MNHEY, CDR2 SVGAGI. The CDR3 protein is CASSYSTTGGEAFF. For the CDR3, the DNA is TGTGCCAGCAGTTACTCGACAACAGGGGGAGAAGCTTTCTTT.

This clone has only a few counts. CDR3: CASSLGQGDQPQHF. CDR3 DNA sequence: TGTGCCAGCAGCCTTGGACAGGGAGATCAGCCCCAGCATTTT. The V gene is TRBV14, the J gene TRBJ1-5, with 8 bases matching TRBD1. The CDR3 length is 14 residues. J was trimmed by 5 bases and V by 4 bases; bases with no gene match: 4. Germline V gene data show CDR1 as SGHDN and CDR2 as FVKESK. Full variable domain (remainder filled in from reference TRBV14 and TRBJ1-5): EAGVTQFPSHSVIEKGQTVTLRCDPISGHDNLYWYRRVMGKEIKFLLHFVKESKQDESGMPNNRFLAERTGGTYSTLKVQPAELEDSGVYFCASSLGQGDQPQHFGDGTRLSIL.

This rearrangement joins TRBV19 to TRBJ1-3, with 8 bases matching TRBD1. With V trimmed by 4 bases and J by 0 bases, 5 bases remained unmatched. The V gene's germline CDR1 is LNHDA and CDR2 SQIVND (reference sequence). The CDR3 consists of 16 residues. CDR3 in DNA: TGTGCCAGTAGTAAGACAGGGGTCGGCTCTGGAAACACCATATATTTT. Residues: CASSKTGVGSGNTIYF.

J is TRBJ1-5 and V is TRBV19, with D possibly matching TRBD1 (6 bases). Germline CDR1 reads LNHDA; CDR2 reads SQIVND (reference sequence). CDR3 length: 12 residues. The ends were cut back, 5 bases at V and 9 bases at J, with 11 bases in the middle. The CDR3 DNA is TGTGCCAGTAGTGTCGGACAGCCGCCCCAGCATTTT. Translated: CASSVGQPPQHF.

The V and J genes are TRBV5-1 and TRBJ1-6; 10 positions match TRBD1. Germline V gene sequence: CDR1 SGHRS, CDR2 YFSETQ. Unmatched junction bases numbered 13, after V lost 4 bases and J lost 9 bases. This CDR3 has 17 amino acids. The CDR3 bases are TGCGCCAGCAGCCGATCGGGACAGGGGCCGTGGGGTTCACCCCTCCACTTT. Translating gives CASSRSGQGPWGSPLHF.

This chain connects TRBV10-1 to TRBJ2-1; D may be TRBD1 (5 bases). Germline V gene lookup returns CDR1 WNHNN and CDR2 SYGVQD (reference sequence). V was trimmed by 3 bases and J by 9 bases, leaving 9 bases between them. The CDR3 length is 12 residues. CDR3: CASSEPGAEQFF. The CDR3 DNA sequence: TGCGCCAGCAGTGAACCTGGGGCTGAGCAGTTCTTC.

This clone was picked up a small number of times. The chain uses TRBV6-5 and TRBJ1-4, with 11 bases fitting TRBD1. The ends lost 5 bases at V and 9 bases at J; junction bases unmatched: 8. Germline CDR1 MNHEY, CDR2 SVGAGI. The CDR3 spans 15 residues. CDR3 nucleotide sequence: TGTGCCAGCAGTCCGGGGACAGGGGGGCCTCAAAAACTGTTTTTT. Its translation: CASSPGTGGPQKLFF.